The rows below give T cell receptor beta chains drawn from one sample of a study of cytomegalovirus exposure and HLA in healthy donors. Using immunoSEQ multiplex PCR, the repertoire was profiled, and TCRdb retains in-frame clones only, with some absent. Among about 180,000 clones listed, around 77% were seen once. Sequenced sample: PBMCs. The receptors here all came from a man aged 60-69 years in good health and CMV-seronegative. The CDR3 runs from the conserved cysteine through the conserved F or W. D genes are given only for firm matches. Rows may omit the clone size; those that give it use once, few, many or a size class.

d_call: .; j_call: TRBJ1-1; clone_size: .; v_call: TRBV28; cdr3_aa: CASSWGPRGDTEAFF; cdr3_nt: TGTGCCAGCAGTTGGGGGCCCCGAGGGGACACTGAAGCTTTCTTT
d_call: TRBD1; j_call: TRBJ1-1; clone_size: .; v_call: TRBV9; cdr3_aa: CASSRKQGANTEAFF; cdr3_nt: TGTGCCAGCAGCCGAAAACAGGGGGCAAACACTGAAGCTTTCTTT
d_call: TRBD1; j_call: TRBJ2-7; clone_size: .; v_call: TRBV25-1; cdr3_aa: CASSESRQGDEQYF; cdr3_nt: TGTGCCAGCAGTGAATCGAGACAGGGAGACGAGCAGTACTTC
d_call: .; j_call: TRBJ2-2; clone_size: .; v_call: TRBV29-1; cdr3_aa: CSVEVPPGNTGELFF; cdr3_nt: TGCAGCGTTGAAGTCCCGCCGGGGAACACCGGGGAGCTGTTTTTT
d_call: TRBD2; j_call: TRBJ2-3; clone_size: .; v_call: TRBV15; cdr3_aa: CATSRTRGLVGDTQYF; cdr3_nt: TGTGCCACCAGCAGAACCCGAGGACTAGTGGGAGATACGCAGTATTTT
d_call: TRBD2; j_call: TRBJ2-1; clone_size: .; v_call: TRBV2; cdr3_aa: CARGVAGGGNEQFF; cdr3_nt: TGTGCCAGGGGGGTAGCGGGAGGGGGAAATGAGCAGTTCTTC
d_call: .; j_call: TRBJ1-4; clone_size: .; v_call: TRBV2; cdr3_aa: CASSPLGQNNEKLFF; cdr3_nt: TGTGCCAGCAGCCCGCTCGGACAGAATAATGAAAAACTGTTTTTT
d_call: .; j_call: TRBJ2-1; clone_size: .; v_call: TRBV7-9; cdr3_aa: CASSPPGGGRSYNEQFF; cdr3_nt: TGTGCCAGCAGCCCGCCTGGGGGCGGGAGATCCTACAATGAGCAGTTCTTC
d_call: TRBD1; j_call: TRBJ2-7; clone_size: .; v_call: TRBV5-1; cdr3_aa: CASSPPGQGPEQYF; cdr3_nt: TGCGCCAGCAGCCCCCCGGGACAGGGGCCCGAGCAGTACTTC
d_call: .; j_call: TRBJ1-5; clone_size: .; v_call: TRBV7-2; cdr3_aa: CASSGRGGQPQHF; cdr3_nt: TGTGCCAGCAGCGGCAGGGGTGGGCAGCCCCAGCATTTT
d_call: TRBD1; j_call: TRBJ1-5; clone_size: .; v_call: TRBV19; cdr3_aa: CASTRTGDHQPQHF; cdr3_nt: TGTGCCAGTACTAGGACAGGAGACCATCAGCCCCAGCATTTT
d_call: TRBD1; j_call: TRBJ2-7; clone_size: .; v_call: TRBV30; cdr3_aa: CAWSADRGAGEQYF; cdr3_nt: TGTGCCTGGAGCGCTGACAGGGGAGCGGGCGAGCAGTACTTC
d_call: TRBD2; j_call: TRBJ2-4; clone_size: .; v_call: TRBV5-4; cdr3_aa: CASSAGLAGGLLAKNIQYF; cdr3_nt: TGTGCCAGCAGCGCGGGACTAGCGGGGGGGCTTCTAGCCAAAAACATTCAGTACTTC
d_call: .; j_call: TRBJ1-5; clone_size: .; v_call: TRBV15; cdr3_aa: CATSRSQGLSNQPQHF; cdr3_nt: TGTGCCACCAGCAGATCACAGGGCCTTAGCAATCAGCCCCAGCATTTT
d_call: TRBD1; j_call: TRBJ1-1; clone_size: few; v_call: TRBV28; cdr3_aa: CASRQTGHFRTEAFF; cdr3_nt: TGTGCCAGCAGACAGACAGGGCATTTTAGGACTGAAGCTTTCTTT
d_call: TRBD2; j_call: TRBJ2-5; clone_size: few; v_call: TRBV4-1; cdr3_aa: CASSQTGGKETQYF; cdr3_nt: TGCGCCAGCAGCCAAACCGGGGGGAAAGAGACCCAGTACTTC
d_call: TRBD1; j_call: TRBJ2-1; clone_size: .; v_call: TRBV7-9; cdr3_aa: CASSLSVGGFDEQFF; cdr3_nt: TGTGCCAGCAGCCTCTCCGTAGGGGGCTTCGATGAGCAGTTCTTC
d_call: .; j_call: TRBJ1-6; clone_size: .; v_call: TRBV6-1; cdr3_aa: CASSERELSPLHF; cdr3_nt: TGTGCCAGCAGTGAAAGGGAGCTGTCACCCCTCCACTTT
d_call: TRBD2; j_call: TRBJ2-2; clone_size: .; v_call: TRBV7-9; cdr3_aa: CASSRRTSGSPTGELFF; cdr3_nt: TGTGCCAGCAGCCGCAGGACTAGCGGGAGTCCTACCGGGGAGCTGTTTTTT
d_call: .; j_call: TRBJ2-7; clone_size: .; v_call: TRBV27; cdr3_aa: CASSWSKSRGIYEQYF; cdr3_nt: TGTGCCAGCAGTTGGTCAAAATCTAGGGGGATCTACGAGCAGTACTTC
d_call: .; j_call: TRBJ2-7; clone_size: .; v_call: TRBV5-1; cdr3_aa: CASSTGLLSYEQYF; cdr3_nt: TGCGCCAGCAGCACGGGACTCCTGTCCTACGAGCAGTACTTC
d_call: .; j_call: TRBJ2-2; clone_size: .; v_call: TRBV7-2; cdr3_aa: CASSLGVNTGELFF; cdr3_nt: TGTGCCAGCAGCTTAGGAGTGAACACCGGGGAGCTGTTTTTT
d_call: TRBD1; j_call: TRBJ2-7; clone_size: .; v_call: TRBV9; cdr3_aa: CASSVDPPGGASYEQYF; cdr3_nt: TGTGCCAGCAGCGTAGACCCCCCAGGGGGCGCATCCTACGAGCAGTACTTC
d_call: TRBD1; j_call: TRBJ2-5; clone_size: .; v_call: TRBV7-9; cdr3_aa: CASSPRDRTRGTQYF; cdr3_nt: TGTGCCAGCAGCCCACGGGACAGGACAAGGGGGACCCAGTACTTC
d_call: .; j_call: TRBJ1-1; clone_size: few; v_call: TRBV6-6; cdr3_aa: CASSFHNRDTEAFF; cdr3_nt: TGTGCCAGCAGTTTTCACAACCGGGACACTGAAGCTTTCTTT
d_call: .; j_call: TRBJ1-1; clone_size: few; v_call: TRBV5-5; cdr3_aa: CASSYAGSNTEAFF; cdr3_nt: TGTGCCAGCAGCTACGCGGGTTCGAACACTGAAGCTTTCTTT
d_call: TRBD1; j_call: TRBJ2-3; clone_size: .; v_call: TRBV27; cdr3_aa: CASSLLGQGRTDTQYF; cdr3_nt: TGTGCCAGCAGTTTATTAGGACAGGGGAGGACAGATACGCAGTATTTT